The TCR beta chain under discussion was sequenced for a study of blood T cell repertoires in COVID-19. Study at large: The United States, Italy and Spain were the sources of the acute and convalescent COVID-19 samples. Nucleic acid was either cDNA or gDNA, and it came from T cells, B-cell-depleted T cells, or PBMCs.

J gave up 6 bases and V 6 bases, and 17 bases lay outside the gene matches. The germline V gene has CDR1 SGHKS and CDR2 YYEKEE (reference sequence). The CDR3 runs 17 residues. As originally analysed: Researchers report that nucleated cell counts were estimated from reference gene primer amplification. Clones were sequenced by immunoSEQ multiplex PCR, and TCRdb holds only the in-frame ones, with some missing. The V and J calls and clone size are taken from that table; D and trimming were inferred from the DNA. This table has tens of thousands of clones, around 87% appearing once. This receptor was taken from a woman aged 80 or over with active or convalescent COVID-19. The chain has TRBV5-5 and TRBJ2-7; 11 nucleotides line up with TRBD2. The sample taken for sequencing was peripheral blood. CDR3 amino acids: CASKEVTSGRYSSEQYF. CDR3 DNA sequence: TGTGCCAGCAAAGAGGTCACTAGCGGGAGATATAGTAGCGAGCAGTACTTC.